The clone carrying this T cell receptor beta chain was detected ten times or more. Its specificity is not known. V lost 3 bases and J lost 5, with 7 bases in between. The CDR3 has 13 residues. In germline, CDR1 is MGHDK, CDR2 SYGVNS. Thyroid surgery had not been preceded by any treatment in any patient. These data come from a study of metastatic and nonmetastatic thyroid tumors. Whole-study context: The authors compared repertoires across blood and tumor or nodule tissue from malignant and benign thyroid patients. Study results and limitations: It was reportedly found that TCR beta diversity was significantly higher in malignant thyroid tumors than in benign nodules, a difference seen in both blood and tumor samples.

As originally analysed: Differences in CDR3 between clinicopathological groups were drawn on to build a classifier intended to discriminate distant-metastatic papillary thyroid cancer patients. TCRdb re-called the PCR reads through MiXCR. What appears here as the V and J calls and clone size reflects TCRdb's work, not the paper's. The profile covers about 92,000 clones, with more than 13% appearing a single time and just over 3.5% taken by the ten largest. The sequenced sample consisted of blood. The J gene is TRBJ2-2, the V gene TRBV25-1; D uncertain. The TCR originated in a female donor with papillary thyroid cancer or a benign thyroid nodule (not recorded which). Some clones in this sample may be carry-over from other donors' samples. For the CDR3, the DNA is TGTGCCAGCAGTGACGGGTTTACCGGGGAGCTGTTTTTT. Protein product: CASSDGFTGELFF.